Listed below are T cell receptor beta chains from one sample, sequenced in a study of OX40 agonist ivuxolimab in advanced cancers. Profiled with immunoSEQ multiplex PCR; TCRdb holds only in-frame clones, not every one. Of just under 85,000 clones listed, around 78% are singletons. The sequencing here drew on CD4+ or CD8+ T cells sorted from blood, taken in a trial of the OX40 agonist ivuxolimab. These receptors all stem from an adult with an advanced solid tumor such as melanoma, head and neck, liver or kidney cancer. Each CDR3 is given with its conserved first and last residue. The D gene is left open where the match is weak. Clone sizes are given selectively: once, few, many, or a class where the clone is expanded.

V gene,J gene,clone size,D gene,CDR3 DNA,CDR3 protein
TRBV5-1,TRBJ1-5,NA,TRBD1,TGCGCCAGCAGCAGAGGACCCATGGGACAGGGAGACCAGCCCCAGCATTTT,CASSRGPMGQGDQPQHF
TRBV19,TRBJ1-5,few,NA,TGTGCCAGTAGTCTTGACTCAGGCAATCAGCCCCAGCATTTT,CASSLDSGNQPQHF
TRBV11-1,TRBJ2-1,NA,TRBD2,TGTGCCAGCAGGGACCTAGCGGGGGGCCACAATGAGCAGTTCTTC,CASRDLAGGHNEQFF
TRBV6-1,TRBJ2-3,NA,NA,TGTGCCAGCAGTCCCCGGTCAAGACTAGATTTT,CASSPRSRLDF
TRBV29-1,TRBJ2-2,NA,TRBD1,TGCAGCGTGGGTGACAGGGGACGTGGCGGGGAGCTGTTTTTT,CSVGDRGRGGELFF
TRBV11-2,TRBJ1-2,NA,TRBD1,TGTGCCAGCAGCTATTTAGGGACAGGGAACATCTATGGCTACACCTTC,CASSYLGTGNIYGYTF
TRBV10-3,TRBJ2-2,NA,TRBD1,TGTGCCATTGCCGACGGGACAGCGAACACCGGGGAGCTGTTTTTT,CAIADGTANTGELFF
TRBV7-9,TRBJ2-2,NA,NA,TGTGCCAGCAGCCCAACGACGGGTAGGGAGCTGTTTTTT,CASSPTTGRELFF
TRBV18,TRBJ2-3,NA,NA,TGTGCCAGCTCACCACTCAGGGGAGATACGCAGTATTTT,CASSPLRGDTQYF
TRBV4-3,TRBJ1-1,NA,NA,TGCGCCAGCAGCCAAGATTTTCGGGTGGCTACTGAAGCTTTCTTT,CASSQDFRVATEAFF
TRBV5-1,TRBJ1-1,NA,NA,TGCGCCAGCAGCGGCACTCTCGGTCAGTACACTGAAGCTTTCTTT,CASSGTLGQYTEAFF
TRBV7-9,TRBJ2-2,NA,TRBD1,TGTGCCAGCAGCTTGACAGGGAGAAACGGGGAGCTGTTTTTT,CASSLTGRNGELFF
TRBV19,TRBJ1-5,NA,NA,TGTGCCAGTAGCCCTCGGGCCGGGAGTGGGAGTCAGCCCCAGCATTTT,CASSPRAGSGSQPQHF
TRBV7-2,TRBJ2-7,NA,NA,TGTGCCAGCAGCCTCGGTAACGGCCTCGAGCAGTACTTC,CASSLGNGLEQYF
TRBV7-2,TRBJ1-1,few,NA,TGTGCCAGCAGCAGGGGCAGGGGTGGGACTGAAGCTTTCTTT,CASSRGRGGTEAFF
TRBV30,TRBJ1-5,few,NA,TGTGCCTGGGGGCTACAGCAAAATCAGCCCCAGCATTTT,CAWGLQQNQPQHF
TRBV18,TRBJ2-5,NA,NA,TGTGCCAGCTCACCACAGGGCACGTACCAAGAGACCCAGTACTTC,CASSPQGTYQETQYF
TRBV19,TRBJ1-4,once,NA,TGTGCCAGTAGTTTACAGGGTGTGACTAATGAAAAACTGTTTTTT,CASSLQGVTNEKLFF
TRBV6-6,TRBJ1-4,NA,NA,TGTGCCAGCAGTTACGGACCCGCGCCCACTAATGAAAAACTGTTTTTT,CASSYGPAPTNEKLFF
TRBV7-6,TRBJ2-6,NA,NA,TGTGCCAGCAGCGGAGGGGGGTCTGGGGCCAACGTCCTGACTTTC,CASSGGGSGANVLTF
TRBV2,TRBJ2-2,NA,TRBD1,TGTGCCAGCAACGGACAGGGGATGGGCACCGGGGAGCTGTTTTTT,CASNGQGMGTGELFF
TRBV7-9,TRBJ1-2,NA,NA,TGTGCCAGCAGCTTAGAGGCCTCTTGGGGCTACACCTTC,CASSLEASWGYTF
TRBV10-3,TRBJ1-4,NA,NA,TGTGCCATCAGTGAGTCGGAGAGGGGTGAAAAACTGTTTTTT,CAISESERGEKLFF
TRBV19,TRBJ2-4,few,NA,TGTGCCAGTAGTATGACCCCTGCCATTCAGTACTTC,CASSMTPAIQYF
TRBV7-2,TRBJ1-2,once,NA,TGTGCCAGCAGCTTAGTAGGAGGAAGCTACACCTTC,CASSLVGGSYTF
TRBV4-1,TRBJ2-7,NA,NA,TGCGCCAGCAGCCAAGATGAGGTGCGGCAGGGGAATAAGGAGCAGTACTTC,CASSQDEVRQGNKEQYF
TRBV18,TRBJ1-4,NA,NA,TGTGCCAGCTCACCAGACGGGGCGCGTGAAAAACTGTTTTTT,CASSPDGAREKLFF
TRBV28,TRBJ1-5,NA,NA,TGTGCCAGCAGTTTAGGAGGGCGCGGGGGGCCCCAGCATTTT,CASSLGGRGGPQHF
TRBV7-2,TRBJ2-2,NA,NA,TGTGCCAGCAGCCGCAGGCCCCAGCGCTGGAACACCGGGGAGCTGTTTTTT,CASSRRPQRWNTGELFF